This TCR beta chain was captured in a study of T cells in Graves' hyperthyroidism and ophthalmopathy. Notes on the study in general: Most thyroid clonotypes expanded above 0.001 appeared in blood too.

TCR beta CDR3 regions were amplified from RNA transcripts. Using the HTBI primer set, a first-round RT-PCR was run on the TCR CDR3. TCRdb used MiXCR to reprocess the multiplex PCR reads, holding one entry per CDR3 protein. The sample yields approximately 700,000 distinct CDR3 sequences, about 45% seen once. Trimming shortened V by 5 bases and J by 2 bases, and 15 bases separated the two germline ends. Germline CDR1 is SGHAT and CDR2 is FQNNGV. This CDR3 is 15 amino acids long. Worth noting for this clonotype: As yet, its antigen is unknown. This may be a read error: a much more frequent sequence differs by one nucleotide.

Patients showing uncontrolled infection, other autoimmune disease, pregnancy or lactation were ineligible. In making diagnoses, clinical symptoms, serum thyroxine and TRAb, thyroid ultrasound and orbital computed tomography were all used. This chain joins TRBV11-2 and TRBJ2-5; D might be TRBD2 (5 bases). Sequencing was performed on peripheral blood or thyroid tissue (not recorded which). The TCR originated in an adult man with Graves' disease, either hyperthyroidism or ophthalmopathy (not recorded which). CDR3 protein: CASSPRTGGQETQYF. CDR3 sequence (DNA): TGTGCCAGCAGCCCAAGGACTGGCGGACAAGAGACCCAGTACTTC.